Listed here is a single TCR beta chain. This sample is drawn from a study of shared clonotypes between healthy human individuals. Method: immunoSEQ multiplex PCR; TCRdb's copy keeps in-frame clones and lacks some. The sample includes about 690,000 clones, about 92% of them seen just once. The V gene lost 6 bases and the J gene lost 11 bases, with 17 bases spanning the gap. CDR1 MNHEY and CDR2 SVGAGI come from the germline V gene. The CDR3 consists of 13 residues. The sample was memory CD8+ T cells from PBMCs. Documented subset: CD45RO+ cells pooled with CCR7-negative TemRA cells. This TCR was sampled from a young man in good health. Some clones in this sample may be carry-over from other donors' samples. The chain uses TRBV6-5 and TRBJ2-1; the D gene is possibly TRBD2 (5 bases). CDR3 protein: CASRPAEATQQFF. In DNA form, the CDR3 reads TGTGCCAGCAGACCAGCGGAGGCCACCCAGCAGTTCTTC.